Below are 22 T cell receptor beta chains sequenced from a single sample in a study of T-cell memory formation after mild COVID-19. TCRdb re-analysed the 5' RACE reads in MiXCR, keeping a single row per CDR3 protein. Among 110,000 to 150,000 distinct CDR3 sequences, 25% were seen once, and the ten largest hold roughly 24%. Sequenced input: PBMCs or a T cell subset sorted from them (not recorded which). The receptor source for this set is an adult woman who had mild COVID-19 (a few samples of this study predate the infection). Cell type and time point are not known.

V gene TRBV29-1 combines with J gene TRBJ1-2; D is perhaps TRBD1 (6 bases). The CDR3 contains 14 residues. V shed 6 bases and J shed 11 bases, with 25 bases lying between them. Germline CDR1 SQVTM, CDR2 ANQGSEA. DNA of the CDR3: TGCAGCGTCCCCGGGTACGGGGAGTTTAGGGGGTACACCTTC. This translates into CSVPGYGEFRGYTF.

This chain links TRBV4-3 with TRBJ2-3, with D possibly TRBD2 on 6 matching bases. The CDR3 covers 18 residues. V was cut by 1 base and J by 2 bases, with 19 bases left in between. From germline, CDR1 is LGHNA and CDR2 YSLEER. The CDR3 nucleotides read TGCGCCAGCAGCCAAGGGTCCATCCGAGCGGGCGACACAGATACGCAGTATTTT. This translates into CASSQGSIRAGDTDTQYF.

This clonotype was found a few times. The chain carries TRBV7-3 and TRBJ2-1; 9 bases are shared with TRBD1. This CDR3 is 17 amino acids long. In germline, CDR1 is SGHTA, CDR2 FQGTGA. Unmatched junction bases numbered 12, after V lost 1 base and J lost 8 bases. DNA for the CDR3: TGTGCCAGCAGCTTAATGGGACAGGGCGTACAATGGCATGAGCAGTTCTTC. This sequence encodes CASSLMGQGVQWHEQFF.

This clonotype turned up a few times. The chain couples TRBV7-6 to TRBJ2-3; a weak D match, TRBD1 (6 bases). Trimming pared 0 bases from V and 6 bases from J, leaving 10 bases between. The CDR3 runs to 14 residues. Per the germline V gene, CDR1 is SGHVS and CDR2 is FNYEAQ. CDR3: CASSLALGADTQYF. The DNA of the CDR3 is TGTGCCAGCAGCTTAGCGCTGGGGGCGGATACGCAGTATTTT.

This clonotype has more than one count but fewer than ten. The rearrangement links TRBV19 to TRBJ1-1; weak D call: TRBD1 (6 bases). CDR3 length: 14 residues. The germline V and J ends were trimmed by 2 bases and 5 bases, with 12 bases remaining between them. Germline values: CDR1 LNHDA, CDR2 SQIVND (reference sequence). CDR3 amino acids: CASSIQGPITEAFF. The CDR3 DNA reads TGTGCCAGTAGTATACAGGGGCCCATAACTGAAGCTTTCTTT.

The chain recombines TRBV5-1 with TRBJ1-2, with 10 bases lining up with TRBD1. Trimming at V came to 6 bases and at J to 6 bases, leaving 8 bases not matched to a gene. Germline CDR1 is SGHRS and CDR2 is YFSETQ. The CDR3 is made up of 14 amino acids. CDR3 in DNA: TGCGCCAGCACCGAGGGACAGGGGCTTGATGGCTACACCTTC. This sequence encodes CASTEGQGLDGYTF.

The CDR3 nucleotides are TGCAGCGTCCCTGGTAGCTCAGGGCGCGATGAGCAGTTCTTC. This encodes CSVPGSSGRDEQFF. This chain connects TRBV29-1 to TRBJ2-1; a weak D match, TRBD1 (5 bases). CDR1 and CDR2 from the germline V gene are SQVTM and ANQGSEA. Trimming stripped 6 bases from V and 8 bases from J, with 20 bases between. The CDR3 is 14 residues long.

The J gene is TRBJ1-5, the V gene TRBV11-2; D is possibly TRBD1 (5 bases). The CDR3 loop spans 13 amino acids. Germline CDR1 is SGHAT and CDR2 is FQNNGV. V was clipped by 1 base and J by 16 bases, with 17 bases between them. CDR3 coding DNA: TGTGCCAGCAGCTTAGTTCCACAGGAGCCCAAACATTTT. Translating gives CASSLVPQEPKHF. The whole variable domain, filled in from reference TRBV11-2 and TRBJ1-5, reads EAGVAQSPRYKIIEKRQSVAFWCNPISGHATLYWYQQILGQGPKLLIQFQNNGVVDDSQLPKDRFSAERLKGVDSTLKIQPAKLEDSAVYLCASSLVPQEPKHFGDGTRLSIL.

The chain employs TRBV18 and TRBJ2-1; D ambiguous. Looked up from germline, CDR1 is KGHSH and CDR2 is LQKENI. This CDR3 has 13 residues. V lost 0 bases and J 8 bases, leaving 8 bases between the germline ends. CDR3 region: CASSPPSTHEQFF. In nucleotides, the CDR3 is TGTGCCAGCTCACCACCGAGCACACATGAGCAGTTCTTC.

The sample holds many counts of this clonotype. V is TRBV6-4 and J is TRBJ2-3; no firm D call. The germline CDR1 and CDR2 sequences are MRHNA and SNTAGT. The ends were cut back, 2 bases at V and 2 bases at J, with 8 bases in the middle. The CDR3 is 14 residues long. CDR3 amino acids: CASSDGQDTDTQYF. The CDR3 nucleotides read TGTGCCAGCAGTGACGGGCAGGACACAGATACGCAGTATTTT.

This clonotype turned up a few times. V usage is TRBV12-3 or TRBV12-4 and J usage is TRBJ2-7, with a weak D call TRBD2 (6 bases). V was trimmed by 5 bases and J by 6 bases, leaving 20 bases between them. The CDR3 is made up of 15 amino acids. CDR3 nucleotide sequence: TGTGCCAGCAGTCTCCCCGAGGCGGGGTTAGGCGAGCAGTACTTC. It encodes CASSLPEAGLGEQYF.

This chain joins TRBV24-1 and TRBJ2-1; the match to TRBD2 covers 15 bases. This CDR3 has 21 amino acids. After removal of 0 bases from V and 0 bases from J, the junction contained 8 bases not matched to a gene. In germline, CDR1 is KGHDR, CDR2 SFDVKD. The CDR3 here is CATSDLPGTSGRTNSYNEQFF. CDR3 DNA: TGTGCCACCAGTGATTTGCCGGGGACTAGCGGGAGGACAAACTCCTACAATGAGCAGTTCTTC.

This clonotype was seen only a few times. V is TRBV29-1 and J is TRBJ2-1; 11 nucleotides match TRBD1. CDR1 is SQVTM and CDR2 is ANQGSEA in the germline V gene. V shed 7 bases, J shed 6 bases, and the junction held 11 bases outside the gene matches. The CDR3 has 15 residues. DNA of the CDR3: TGCAGCGCCTTCGACCGGGGGACAGGGGGCAATGAGCAGTTCTTC. This sequence encodes CSAFDRGTGGNEQFF.

The genes are TRBV29-1 and TRBJ1-3; no reliable D call. Per the germline V gene, CDR1 is SQVTM and CDR2 is ANQGSEA. CDR3 length equals 15 residues. Trimming took off 6 bases at V and 2 bases at J, with 17 bases between the two ends. The CDR3 region has the DNA TGCAGCGTCCATTCTCCGGGCTCCCCTGGAAACACCATATATTTT. Translated, it gives CSVHSPGSPGNTIYF. Using reference TRBV29-1 and TRBJ1-3 for the parts outside the CDR3, the full variable domain is SAVISQKPSRDICQRGTSLTIQCQVDSQVTMMFWYRQQPGQSLTLIATANQGSEATYESGFVIDKFPISRPNLTFSTLTVSNMSPEDSSIYLCSVHSPGSPGNTIYFGEGSWLTVV.

This clonotype was counted between two and nine times. The chain uses TRBV7-3 and TRBJ2-1; 9 bases are a match to TRBD2. The CDR3 totals 17 residues. From germline, CDR1 is SGHTA and CDR2 FQGTGA. The V segment lost 2 bases and the J segment 2 bases; nucleotides outside the gene matches: 7. The CDR3 sequence is CASSLLAAGGAYNEQFF. The CDR3 DNA sequence: TGTGCCAGCAGCTTACTAGCGGCGGGAGGGGCCTACAATGAGCAGTTCTTC. The full variable domain, in which reference TRBV7-3 and TRBJ2-1 provide the parts outside the CDR3, is GAGVSQTPSNKVTEKGKYVELRCDPISGHTALYWYRQSLGQGPEFLIYFQGTGAADDSGLPNDRFFAVRPEGSVSTLKIQRTERGDSAVYLCASSLLAAGGAYNEQFFGPGTRLTVL.

J is TRBJ1-5 and V is TRBV20-1; the D is unclear. The ends were cut back, 3 bases at V and 7 bases at J, with 10 bases in the middle. Germline V CDR1 and CDR2: DFQATT, SNEGSKA (reference sequence). The CDR3 has 12 residues. The CDR3 region has the DNA TGCAGTGCTAGCGTCGGGTCCCAGCCCCAGCATTTT. Its translation: CSASVGSQPQHF.

This chain links TRBV4-2 with TRBJ2-7; TRBD1 matches 9 bases. J gave up 0 bases and V 2 bases, and 5 bases lay outside the gene matches. This CDR3 has 16 amino acids. Germline V gives CDR1 LGHNA, CDR2 YNFKEQ. CDR3 nucleotide sequence: TGTGCCAGCAGCCAATACCGGACAGGGGCCTCCTACGAGCAGTACTTC. Translated, it gives CASSQYRTGASYEQYF.

This clonotype showed up just a few times. The chain carries TRBV24-1 and TRBJ2-1; D is undetermined. This CDR3 spans 14 amino acids. CDR1 and CDR2 (germline): KGHDR, SFDVKD. V lost 5 bases and J lost 5, with 12 bases in between. The CDR3 DNA is TGTGCCACCAGTGCGATGAACAGCGACAATGAGCAGTTCTTC. This gives the protein CATSAMNSDNEQFF.

The chain employs TRBV9 and TRBJ2-2, with 8 bases aligning to TRBD2. The CDR3 covers 16 residues. V lost 0 bases, J lost 7 bases, and 8 bases stayed unmatched. The germline gives CDR1 SGDLS, CDR2 YYNGEE. CDR3 coding DNA: TGTGCCAGCAGCGTAGCTTCGAGCGGGGGTGTCGGGGAGCTGTTTTTT. This codes for CASSVASSGGVGELFF.

V usage is TRBV5-1 and J usage is TRBJ1-3; no definite D call. The V end lost 0 bases, the J end lost 0 bases, and 13 bases lay between the germline ends. CDR1 and CDR2 from the germline V gene are SGHRS and YFSETQ. The CDR3 loop spans 17 amino acids. In nucleotides, the CDR3 is TGCGCCAGCAGCTTGGACCCATCAGCTAGCTCTGGAAACACCATATATTTT. Its translation: CASSLDPSASSGNTIYF.

The chain joins TRBV24-1 to TRBJ1-1; 9 bases are shared with TRBD1. The CDR3 has 13 residues. Per germline, CDR1 KGHDR and CDR2 SFDVKD. After removal of 4 bases from V and 5 bases from J, the junction contained 1 base not matched to a gene. The CDR3 spells CATSEDRGTEAFF. For the CDR3, the DNA is TGTGCCACCAGTGAGGACAGGGGAACTGAAGCTTTCTTT.

This clonotype was observed a few times. The CDR3 DNA follows: TGTGCCAGCTCTGGCGTTAGAGCTGTCAATGAGCAGTTCTTC. Amino acids: CASSGVRAVNEQFF. The gene calls are TRBV12-3 or TRBV12-4 and TRBJ2-1; D uncertain. V lost 8 bases to trimming and J lost 6 bases, with 17 bases between them. The CDR3 length is 14 residues.